Sequencing of this TCR beta chain was carried out in a study of CD4+ T cells in melanoma. Study outcomes and limitations: CD8+ T cell, macrophage and B cell function reportedly correlated with neoantigen-specific CD4+ T cells. Reportedly, melanoma neoantigen-specific CD4+ T cells showed varied differentiation states.

Concerning this clone itself: Its antigen is as yet unknown.

The assay was immunoSEQ multiplex PCR, and TCRdb's table has in-frame clones only and misses some. The sample shows about 50,000 clones, 89% of them seen only once. Germline CDR1 is SQVTM and CDR2 is ANQGSEA. The CDR3 contains 13 residues. V shed 4 bases and J shed 3 bases, with 12 bases lying between them. The specimen was peripheral blood. This sequence originates from a human donor with melanoma. The chain employs TRBV29-1 and TRBJ1-1; D gene unclear. Written as DNA, the CDR3 is TGCAGCGTTGGCGGGGATCTTTACACTGAAGCTTTCTTT. Protein product: CSVGGDLYTEAFF.